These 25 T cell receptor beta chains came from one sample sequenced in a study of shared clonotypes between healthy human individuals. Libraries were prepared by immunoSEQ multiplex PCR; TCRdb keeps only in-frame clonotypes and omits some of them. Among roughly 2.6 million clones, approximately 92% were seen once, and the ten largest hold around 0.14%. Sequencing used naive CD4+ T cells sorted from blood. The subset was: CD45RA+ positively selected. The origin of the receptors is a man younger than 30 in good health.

The CDR3 region is CASSLAGSFPEAFF. The CDR3 DNA sequence: TGCGCCAGCAGCTTGGCCGGGTCATTCCCTGAAGCTTTCTTT. The J gene is TRBJ1-1, the V gene TRBV5-1; D remains ambiguous. CDR3 length equals 14 residues. The ends were cut back, 0 bases at V and 6 bases at J, with 12 bases in the middle. The germline V gene encodes CDR1 SGHRS and CDR2 YFSETQ.

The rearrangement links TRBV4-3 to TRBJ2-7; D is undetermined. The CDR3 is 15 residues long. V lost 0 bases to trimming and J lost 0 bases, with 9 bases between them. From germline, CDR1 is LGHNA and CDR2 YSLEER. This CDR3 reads CASSQEMGNSYEQYF. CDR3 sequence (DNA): TGCGCCAGCAGCCAAGAGATGGGCAACTCCTACGAGCAGTACTTC.

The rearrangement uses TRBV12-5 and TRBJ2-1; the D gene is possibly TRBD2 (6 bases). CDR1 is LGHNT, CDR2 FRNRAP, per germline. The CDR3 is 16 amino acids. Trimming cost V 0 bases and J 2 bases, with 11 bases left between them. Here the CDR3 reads CASGLVVTGAYNEQFF. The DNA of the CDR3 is TGTGCTAGTGGTTTGGTTGTAACGGGGGCCTACAATGAGCAGTTCTTC.

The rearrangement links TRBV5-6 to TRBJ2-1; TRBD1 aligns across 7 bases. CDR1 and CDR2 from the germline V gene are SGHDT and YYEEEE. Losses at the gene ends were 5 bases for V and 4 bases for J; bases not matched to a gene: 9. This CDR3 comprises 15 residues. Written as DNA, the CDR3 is TGTGCCAGCAGTTTAGGACAGGTCCTATACAATGAGCAGTTCTTC. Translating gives CASSLGQVLYNEQFF.

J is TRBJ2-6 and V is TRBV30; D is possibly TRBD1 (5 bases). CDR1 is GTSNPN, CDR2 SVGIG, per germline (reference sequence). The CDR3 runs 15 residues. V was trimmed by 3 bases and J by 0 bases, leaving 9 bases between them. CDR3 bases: TGTGCCTGGAGGGCAGACAGCTCTGGGGCCAACGTCCTGACTTTC. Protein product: CAWRADSSGANVLTF. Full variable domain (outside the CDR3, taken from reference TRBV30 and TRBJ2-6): SQTIHQWPATLVQPVGSPLSLECTVEGTSNPNLYWYRQAAGRGLQLLFYSVGIGQISSEVPQNLSASRPQDRQFILSSKKLLLSDSGFYLCAWRADSSGANVLTFGAGSRLTVL.

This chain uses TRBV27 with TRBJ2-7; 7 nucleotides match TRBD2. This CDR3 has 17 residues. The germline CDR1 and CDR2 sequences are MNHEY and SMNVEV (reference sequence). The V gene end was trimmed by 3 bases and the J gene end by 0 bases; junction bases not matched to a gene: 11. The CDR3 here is CASSFSTTSARSYEQYF. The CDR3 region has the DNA TGTGCCAGCAGTTTCTCCACTACTAGCGCTCGCTCCTACGAGCAGTACTTC.

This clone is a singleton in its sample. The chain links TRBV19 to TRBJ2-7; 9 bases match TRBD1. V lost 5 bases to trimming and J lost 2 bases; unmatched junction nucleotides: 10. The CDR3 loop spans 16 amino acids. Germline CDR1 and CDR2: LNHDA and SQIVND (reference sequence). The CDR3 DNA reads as TGTGCCAGTAGTTGGGGGACCAACAGGGGGCCCTACGAGCAGTACTTC. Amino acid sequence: CASSWGTNRGPYEQYF.

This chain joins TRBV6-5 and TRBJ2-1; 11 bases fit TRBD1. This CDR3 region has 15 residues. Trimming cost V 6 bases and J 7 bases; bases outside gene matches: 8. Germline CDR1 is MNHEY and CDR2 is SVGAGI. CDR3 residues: CASRTGTGGRNEQFF. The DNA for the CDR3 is TGTGCCAGCAGAACCGGGACAGGGGGGAGGAATGAGCAGTTCTTC.

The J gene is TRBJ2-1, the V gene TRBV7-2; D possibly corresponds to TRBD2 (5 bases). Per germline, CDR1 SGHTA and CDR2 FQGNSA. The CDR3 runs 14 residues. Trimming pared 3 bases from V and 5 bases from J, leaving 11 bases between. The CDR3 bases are TGTGCCAGCAGCTTCGGACTTTTTAACAATGAGCAGTTCTTC. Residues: CASSFGLFNNEQFF. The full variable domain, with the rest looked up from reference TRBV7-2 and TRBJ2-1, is GAGVSQSPSNKVTEKGKDVELRCDPISGHTALYWYRQSLGQGLEFLIYFQGNSAPDKSGLPSDRFSAERTGGSVSTLTIQRTQQEDSAVYLCASSFGLFNNEQFFGPGTRLTVL.

The CDR3 loop reads CASSQGAGGPSTDTQYF. In nucleotides, the CDR3 is TGCGCCAGCAGCCAAGGCGCGGGAGGGCCTAGCACAGATACGCAGTATTTT. J is TRBJ2-3 and V is TRBV4-1; 9 nucleotides match TRBD2. V was pared by 1 base and J by 0 bases, with 5 bases of the junction left unmatched. This CDR3 has 17 residues. The germline CDR1 and CDR2 sequences are MGHRA and YSYEKL.

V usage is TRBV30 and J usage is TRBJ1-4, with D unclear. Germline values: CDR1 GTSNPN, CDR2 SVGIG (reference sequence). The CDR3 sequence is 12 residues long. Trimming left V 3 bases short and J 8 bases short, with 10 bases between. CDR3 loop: CAWRSSKEKLFF. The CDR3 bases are TGTGCCTGGAGGTCTAGTAAAGAAAAACTGTTTTTT.

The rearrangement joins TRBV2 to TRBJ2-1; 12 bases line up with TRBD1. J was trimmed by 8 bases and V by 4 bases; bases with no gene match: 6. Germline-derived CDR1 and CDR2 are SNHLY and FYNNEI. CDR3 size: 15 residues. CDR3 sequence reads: CASSVGTGGLDEQFF. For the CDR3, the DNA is TGTGCCAGCAGTGTGGGGACAGGGGGCCTGGATGAGCAGTTCTTC.

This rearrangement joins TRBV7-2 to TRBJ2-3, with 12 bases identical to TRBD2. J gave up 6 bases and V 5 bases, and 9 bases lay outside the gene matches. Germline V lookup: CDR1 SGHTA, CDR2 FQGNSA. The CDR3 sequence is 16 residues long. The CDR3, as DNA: TGTGCCAGCAGCCCTAGACTAGCGGGAGATAGTGATACGCAGTATTTT. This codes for CASSPRLAGDSDTQYF.

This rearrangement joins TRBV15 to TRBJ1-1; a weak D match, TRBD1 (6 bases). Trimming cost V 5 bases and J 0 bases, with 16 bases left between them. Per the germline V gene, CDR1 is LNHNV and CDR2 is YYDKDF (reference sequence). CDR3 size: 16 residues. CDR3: CATSWDTGAVNTEAFF. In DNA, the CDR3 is TGTGCCACCAGCTGGGATACGGGGGCCGTGAACACTGAAGCTTTCTTT. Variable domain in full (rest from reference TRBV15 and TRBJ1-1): DAMVIQNPRYQVTQFGKPVTLSCSQTLNHNVMYWYQQKSSQAPKLLFHYYDKDFNNEADTPDNFQSRRPNTSFCFLDIRSPGLGDTAMYLCATSWDTGAVNTEAFFGQGTRLTVV.

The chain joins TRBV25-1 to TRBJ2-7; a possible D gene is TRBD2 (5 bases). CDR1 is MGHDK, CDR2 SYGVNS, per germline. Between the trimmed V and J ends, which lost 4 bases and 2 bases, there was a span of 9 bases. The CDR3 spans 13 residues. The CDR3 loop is CASSVDYAYEQYF. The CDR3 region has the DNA TGTGCCAGCAGTGTCGACTATGCCTACGAGCAGTACTTC.

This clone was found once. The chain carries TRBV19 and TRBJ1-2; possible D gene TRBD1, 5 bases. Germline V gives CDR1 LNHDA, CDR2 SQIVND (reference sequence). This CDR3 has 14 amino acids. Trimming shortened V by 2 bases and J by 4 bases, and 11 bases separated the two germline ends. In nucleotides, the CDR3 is TGTGCCAGTAGTATACAGGGACCCGGCTATGGCTACACCTTC. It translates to CASSIQGPGYGYTF.

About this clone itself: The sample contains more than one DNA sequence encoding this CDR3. CDR3: CASSLSAGGEKLFF. CDR3 sequence (DNA): TGCGCCAGCAGCTTGTCGGCAGGGGGAGAAAAACTGTTTTTT. This chain uses TRBV5-1 with TRBJ1-4; 7 nucleotides match TRBD1. The junction had 5 bases not matched to a gene; V was cut back by 1 base and J by 8 bases. The CDR3 has 14 residues. From germline, CDR1 is SGHRS and CDR2 YFSETQ.

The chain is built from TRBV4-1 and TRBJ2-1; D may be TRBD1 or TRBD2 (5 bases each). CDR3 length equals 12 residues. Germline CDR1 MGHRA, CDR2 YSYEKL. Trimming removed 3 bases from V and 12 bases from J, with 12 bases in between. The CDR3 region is CASSHGWDPQFF. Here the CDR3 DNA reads TGCGCCAGCAGCCACGGGTGGGACCCGCAGTTCTTC.

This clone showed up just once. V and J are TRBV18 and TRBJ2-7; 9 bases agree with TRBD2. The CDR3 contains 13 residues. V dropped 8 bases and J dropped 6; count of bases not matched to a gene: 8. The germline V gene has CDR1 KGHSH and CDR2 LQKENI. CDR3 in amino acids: CASTGLATGEQYF. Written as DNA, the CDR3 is TGTGCCAGCACCGGACTAGCGACAGGCGAGCAGTACTTC.

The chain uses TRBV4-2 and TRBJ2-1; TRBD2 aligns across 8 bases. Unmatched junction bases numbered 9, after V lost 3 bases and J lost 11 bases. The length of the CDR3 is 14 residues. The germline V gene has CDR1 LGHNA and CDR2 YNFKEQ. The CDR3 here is CASSQDGTSPKQFF. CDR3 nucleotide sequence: TGTGCCAGCAGCCAGGATGGGACTAGTCCGAAGCAGTTCTTC.

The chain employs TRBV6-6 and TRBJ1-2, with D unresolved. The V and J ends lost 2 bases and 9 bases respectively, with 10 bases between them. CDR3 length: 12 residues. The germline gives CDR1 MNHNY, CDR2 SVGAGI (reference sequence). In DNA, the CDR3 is TGTGCCAGCAGTTACGCCCTCGACAGCTACACCTTC. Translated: CASSYALDSYTF.

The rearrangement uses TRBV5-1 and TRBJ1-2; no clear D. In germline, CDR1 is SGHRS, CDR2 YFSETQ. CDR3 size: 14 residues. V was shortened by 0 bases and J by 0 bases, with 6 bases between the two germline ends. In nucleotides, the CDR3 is TGCGCCAGCAGCTTGGGCACATCTAACTATGGCTACACCTTC. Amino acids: CASSLGTSNYGYTF.

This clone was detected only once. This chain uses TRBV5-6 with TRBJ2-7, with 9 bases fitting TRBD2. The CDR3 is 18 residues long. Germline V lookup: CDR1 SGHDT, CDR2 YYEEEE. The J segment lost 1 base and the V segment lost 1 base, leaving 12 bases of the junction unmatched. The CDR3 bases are TGTGCCAGCAGCTTGTGGGGGACTAGCAGGTCGGGTTCCTACGAGCAGTACTTC. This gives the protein CASSLWGTSRSGSYEQYF.

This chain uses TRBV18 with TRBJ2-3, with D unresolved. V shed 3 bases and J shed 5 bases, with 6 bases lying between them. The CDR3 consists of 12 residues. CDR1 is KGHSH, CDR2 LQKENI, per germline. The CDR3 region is CASSPTVDTQYF. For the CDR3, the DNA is TGTGCCAGCTCACCTACGGTAGATACGCAGTATTTT.

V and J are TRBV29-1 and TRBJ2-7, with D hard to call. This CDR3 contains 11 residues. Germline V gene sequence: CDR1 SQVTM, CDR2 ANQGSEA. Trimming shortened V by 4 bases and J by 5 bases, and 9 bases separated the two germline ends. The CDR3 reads CSVVTVNEQYF. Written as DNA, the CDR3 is TGCAGCGTTGTCACAGTAAACGAGCAGTACTTC.